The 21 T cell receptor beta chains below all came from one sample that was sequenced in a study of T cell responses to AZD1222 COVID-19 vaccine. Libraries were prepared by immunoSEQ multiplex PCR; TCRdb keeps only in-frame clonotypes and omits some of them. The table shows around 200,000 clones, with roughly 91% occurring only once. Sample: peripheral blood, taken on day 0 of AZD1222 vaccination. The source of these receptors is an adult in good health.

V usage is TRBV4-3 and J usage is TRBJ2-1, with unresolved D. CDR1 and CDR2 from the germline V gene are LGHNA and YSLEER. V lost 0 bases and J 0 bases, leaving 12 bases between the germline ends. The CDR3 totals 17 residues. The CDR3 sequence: CASSQEMAVSSYNEQFF. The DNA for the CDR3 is TGCGCCAGCAGCCAAGAGATGGCGGTAAGCTCCTACAATGAGCAGTTCTTC.

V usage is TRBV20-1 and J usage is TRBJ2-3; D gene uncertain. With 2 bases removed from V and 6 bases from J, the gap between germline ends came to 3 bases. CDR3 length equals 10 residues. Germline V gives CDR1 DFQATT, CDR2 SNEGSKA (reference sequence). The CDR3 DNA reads TGCAGTGCTAGATCGGATACGCAGTATTTT. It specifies CSARSDTQYF.

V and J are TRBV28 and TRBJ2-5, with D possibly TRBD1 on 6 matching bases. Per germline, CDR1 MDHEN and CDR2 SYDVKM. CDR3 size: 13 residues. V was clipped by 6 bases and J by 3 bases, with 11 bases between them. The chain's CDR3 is CASSQPGEETQYF. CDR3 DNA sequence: TGTGCCAGCAGCCAACCAGGGGAAGAGACCCAGTACTTC.

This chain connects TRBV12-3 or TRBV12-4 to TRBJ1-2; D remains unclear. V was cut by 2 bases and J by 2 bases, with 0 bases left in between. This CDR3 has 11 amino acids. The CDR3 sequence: CASSLNYGYTF. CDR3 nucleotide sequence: TGTGCCAGCAGTTTAAACTATGGCTACACCTTC.

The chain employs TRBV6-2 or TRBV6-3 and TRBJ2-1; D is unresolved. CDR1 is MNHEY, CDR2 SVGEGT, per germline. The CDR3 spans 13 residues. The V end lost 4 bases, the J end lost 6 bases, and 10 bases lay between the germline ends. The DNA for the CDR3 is TGTGCCAGCAGTTCTTCTTTTGGCAATGAGCAGTTCTTC. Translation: CASSSSFGNEQFF.

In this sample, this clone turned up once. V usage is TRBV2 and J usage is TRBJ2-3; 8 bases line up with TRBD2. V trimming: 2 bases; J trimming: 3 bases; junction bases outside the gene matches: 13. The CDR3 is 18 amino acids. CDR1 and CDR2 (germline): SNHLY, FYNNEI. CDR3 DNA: TGTGCCAGCAGTGAACCGGGGGGGCGGTTAAGATCGACAGATACGCAGTATTTT. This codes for CASSEPGGRLRSTDTQYF.

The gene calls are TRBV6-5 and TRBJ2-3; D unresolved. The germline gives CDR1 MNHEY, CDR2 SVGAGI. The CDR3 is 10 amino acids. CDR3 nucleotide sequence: TGTTCAGTGATCGCAGATACGCAGTATTTT. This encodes CSVIADTQYF.

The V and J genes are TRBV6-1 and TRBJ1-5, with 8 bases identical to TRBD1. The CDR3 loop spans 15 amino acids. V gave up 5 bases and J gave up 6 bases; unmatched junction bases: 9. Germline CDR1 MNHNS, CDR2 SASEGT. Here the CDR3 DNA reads TGTGCCAGCAGTAGACAGGGGCTTATAGGTCAGCCCCAGCATTTT. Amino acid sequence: CASSRQGLIGQPQHF.

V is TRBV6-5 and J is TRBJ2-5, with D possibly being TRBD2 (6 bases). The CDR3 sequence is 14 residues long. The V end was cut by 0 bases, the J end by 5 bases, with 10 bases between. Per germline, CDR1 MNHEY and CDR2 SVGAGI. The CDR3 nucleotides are TGTGCCAGCAGTTACTCACTAGCACGGGAGACCCAGTACTTC. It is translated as CASSYSLARETQYF.

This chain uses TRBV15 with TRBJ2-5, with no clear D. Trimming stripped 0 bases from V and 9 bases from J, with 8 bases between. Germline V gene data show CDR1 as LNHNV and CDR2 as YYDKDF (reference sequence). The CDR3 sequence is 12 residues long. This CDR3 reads CATSRDPMAQYF. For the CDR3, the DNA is TGTGCCACCAGCAGAGACCCGATGGCCCAGTACTTC.

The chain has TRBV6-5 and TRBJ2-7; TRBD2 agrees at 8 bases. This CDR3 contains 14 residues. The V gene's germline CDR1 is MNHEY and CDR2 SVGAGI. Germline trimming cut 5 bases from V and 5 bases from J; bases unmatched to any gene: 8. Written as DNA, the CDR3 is TGTGCCAGCAGTACTAGCGGTCGTGAAAACGAGCAGTACTTC. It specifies CASSTSGRENEQYF.

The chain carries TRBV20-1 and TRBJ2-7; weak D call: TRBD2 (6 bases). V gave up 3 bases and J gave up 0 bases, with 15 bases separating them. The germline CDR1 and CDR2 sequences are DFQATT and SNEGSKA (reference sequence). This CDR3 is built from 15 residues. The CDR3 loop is CSASDRVGGSYEQYF. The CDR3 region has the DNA TGCAGTGCTAGTGATCGGGTCGGGGGCTCCTACGAGCAGTACTTC.

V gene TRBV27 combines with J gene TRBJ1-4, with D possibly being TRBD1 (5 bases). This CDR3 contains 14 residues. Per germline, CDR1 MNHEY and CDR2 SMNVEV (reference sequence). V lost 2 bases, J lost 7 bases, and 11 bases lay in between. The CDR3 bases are TGTGCCAGCAGTTTACCCGGGACTGGTGAAAAACTGTTTTTT. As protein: CASSLPGTGEKLFF.

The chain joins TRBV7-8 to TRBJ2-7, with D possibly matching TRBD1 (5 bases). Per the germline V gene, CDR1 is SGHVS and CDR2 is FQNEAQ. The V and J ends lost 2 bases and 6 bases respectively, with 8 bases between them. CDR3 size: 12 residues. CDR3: CASSLQTAEQYF. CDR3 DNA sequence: TGTGCCAGCAGCTTACAGACAGCCGAGCAGTACTTC.

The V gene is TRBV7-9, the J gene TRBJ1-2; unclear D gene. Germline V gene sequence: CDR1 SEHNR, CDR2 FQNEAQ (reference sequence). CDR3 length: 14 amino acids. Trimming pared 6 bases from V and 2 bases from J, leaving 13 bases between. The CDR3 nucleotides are TGTGCCAGCAGTTCAGTTCGGGAAAACTATGGCTACACCTTC. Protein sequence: CASSSVRENYGYTF.

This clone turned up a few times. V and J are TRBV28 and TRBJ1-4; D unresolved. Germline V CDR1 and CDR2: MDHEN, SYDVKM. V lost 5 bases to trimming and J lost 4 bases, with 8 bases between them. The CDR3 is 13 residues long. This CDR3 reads CASSNGGNEKLFF. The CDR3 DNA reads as TGTGCCAGCAGTAACGGAGGTAATGAAAAACTGTTTTTT.

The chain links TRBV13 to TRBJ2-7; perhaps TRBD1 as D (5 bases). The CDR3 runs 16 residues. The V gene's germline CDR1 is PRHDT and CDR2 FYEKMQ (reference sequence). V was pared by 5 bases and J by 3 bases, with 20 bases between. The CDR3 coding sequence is TGTGCCAGCAGCCCCATAGACAGAGAAGGGCGCTACGAGCAGTACTTC. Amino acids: CASSPIDREGRYEQYF.

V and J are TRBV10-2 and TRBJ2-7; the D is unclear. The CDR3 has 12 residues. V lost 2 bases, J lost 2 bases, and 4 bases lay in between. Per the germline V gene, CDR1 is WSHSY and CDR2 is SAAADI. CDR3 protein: CASSETAYEQYF. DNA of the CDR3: TGCGCCAGCAGTGAGACAGCCTACGAGCAGTACTTC.

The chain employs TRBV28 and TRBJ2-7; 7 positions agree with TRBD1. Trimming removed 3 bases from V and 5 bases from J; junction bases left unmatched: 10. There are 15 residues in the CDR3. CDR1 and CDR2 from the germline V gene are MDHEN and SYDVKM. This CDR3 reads CASSFLLGGGDEQYF. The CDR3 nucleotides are TGTGCCAGCAGTTTCTTATTAGGGGGCGGCGACGAGCAGTACTTC. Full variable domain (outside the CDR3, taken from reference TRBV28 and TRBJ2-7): DVKVTQSSRYLVKRTGEKVFLECVQDMDHENMFWYRQDPGLGLRLIYFSYDVKMKEKGDIPEGYSVSREKKERFSLILESASTNQTSMYLCASSFLLGGGDEQYFGPGTRLTVT.

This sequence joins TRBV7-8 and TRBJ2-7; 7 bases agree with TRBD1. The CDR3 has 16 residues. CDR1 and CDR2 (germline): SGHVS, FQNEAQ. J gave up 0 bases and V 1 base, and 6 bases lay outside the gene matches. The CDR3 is CASSLGPTGASYEQYF. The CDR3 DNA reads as TGTGCCAGCAGCTTAGGACCCACAGGGGCCTCCTACGAGCAGTACTTC.

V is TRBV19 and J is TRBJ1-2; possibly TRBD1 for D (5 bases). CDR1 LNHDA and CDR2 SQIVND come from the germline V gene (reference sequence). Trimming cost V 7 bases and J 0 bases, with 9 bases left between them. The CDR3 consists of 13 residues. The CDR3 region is CASTSRANYGYTF. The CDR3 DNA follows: TGTGCCAGTACGTCCAGGGCTAACTATGGCTACACCTTC. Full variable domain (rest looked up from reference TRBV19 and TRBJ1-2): DGGITQSPKYLFRKEGQNVTLSCEQNLNHDAMYWYRQDPGQGLRLIYYSQIVNDFQKGDIAEGYSVSREKKESFPLTVTSAQKNPTAFYLCASTSRANYGYTFGSGTRLTVV.